The clone carrying this T cell receptor (beta chain) appeared a few times. The record originates from a study of blood T cell repertoires in COVID-19. This CDR3 spans 15 amino acids. CDR1 LGHNA and CDR2 YNFKEQ come from the germline V gene. Trimming removed 2 bases from V and 2 bases from J, with 10 bases in between. Generated by immunoSEQ multiplex PCR, the TCRdb table keeps only in-frame clones and is missing some. The sample holds 9,000 to 10,000 clones, roughly 79% seen once. The sample was peripheral blood. The V and J genes are TRBV4-2 and TRBJ1-5; perhaps TRBD1 as D (5 bases). The sequence was obtained from a human donor in a cohort sampled during active COVID-19. The CDR3 here is CASSQSGTGNQPQHF. The CDR3 region has the DNA TGTGCCAGCAGCCAAAGCGGGACGGGCAATCAGCCCCAGCATTTT.